This note documents a single TCR beta chain sequence. This record comes from a study of blood T cell repertoires in COVID-19. Overall study: The samples span acute and convalescent COVID-19 from the United States, Italy and Spain. T cells, B-cell-depleted T cells, or PBMCs supplied cDNA or gDNA.

The CDR3 contains 16 residues. Germline V gene sequence: CDR1 WSHSY, CDR2 SAAADI. V was pared by 3 bases and J by 0 bases, with 11 bases between. In the authors' workflow: Reference gene primer amplification yielded estimated nucleated cell counts. The table came from immunoSEQ multiplex PCR; TCRdb's copy has only in-frame clones and leaves some out. V and J calls and clone size are given by that table; D and trimming were obtained from the DNA. The sample consists of about 70,000 clones, around 80% of them appearing once. The receptor's source is a woman over 75 with active or convalescent COVID-19. This sequence joins TRBV10-2 and TRBJ2-2; a weak D match, TRBD1 (5 bases). Sequencing used peripheral blood. The CDR3: CASSEIGRANTGELFF. CDR3 in DNA: TGCGCCAGCAGTGAAATAGGCAGGGCGAACACCGGGGAGCTGTTTTTT.